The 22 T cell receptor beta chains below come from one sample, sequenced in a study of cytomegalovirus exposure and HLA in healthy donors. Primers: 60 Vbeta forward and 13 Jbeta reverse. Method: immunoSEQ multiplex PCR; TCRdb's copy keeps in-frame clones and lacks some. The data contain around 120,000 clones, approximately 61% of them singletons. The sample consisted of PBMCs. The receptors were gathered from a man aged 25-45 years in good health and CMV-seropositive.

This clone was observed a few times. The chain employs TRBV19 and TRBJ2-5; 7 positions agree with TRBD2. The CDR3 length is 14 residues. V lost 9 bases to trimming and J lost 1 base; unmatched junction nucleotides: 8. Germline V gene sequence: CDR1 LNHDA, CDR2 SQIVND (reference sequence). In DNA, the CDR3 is TGTGCCAGCAGATGGAGCGGGACCCAAGAGACCCAGTACTTC. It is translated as CASRWSGTQETQYF.

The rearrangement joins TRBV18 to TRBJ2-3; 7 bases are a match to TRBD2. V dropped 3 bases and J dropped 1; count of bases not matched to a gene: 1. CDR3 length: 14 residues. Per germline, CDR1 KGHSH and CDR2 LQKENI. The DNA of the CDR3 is TGTGCCAGCTCACCCCGGGAGGGCACAGATACGCAGTATTTT. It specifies CASSPREGTDTQYF.

The CDR3 protein is CSAAADTQYF. DNA for the CDR3: TGCAGTGCCGCGGCAGATACGCAGTATTTT. This chain links TRBV20-1 with TRBJ2-3, with D unresolved. Germline V CDR1 and CDR2: DFQATT, SNEGSKA (reference sequence). Trimming removed 6 bases from V and 4 bases from J, with 5 bases in between. This CDR3 is built from 10 residues.

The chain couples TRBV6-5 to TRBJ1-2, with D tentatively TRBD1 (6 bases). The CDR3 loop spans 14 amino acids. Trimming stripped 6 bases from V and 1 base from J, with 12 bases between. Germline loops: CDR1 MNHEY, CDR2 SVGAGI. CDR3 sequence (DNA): TGTGCCAGCAGGGACGGACAGCTTAACTATGGCTACACCTTC. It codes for CASRDGQLNYGYTF.

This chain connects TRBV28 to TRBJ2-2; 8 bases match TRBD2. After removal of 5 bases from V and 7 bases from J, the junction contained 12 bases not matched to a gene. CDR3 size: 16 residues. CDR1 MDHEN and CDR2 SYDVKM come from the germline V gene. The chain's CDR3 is CASSRDAGGGSGELFF. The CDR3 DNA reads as TGTGCCAGCAGTAGGGACGCGGGAGGTGGGAGCGGGGAGCTGTTTTTT.

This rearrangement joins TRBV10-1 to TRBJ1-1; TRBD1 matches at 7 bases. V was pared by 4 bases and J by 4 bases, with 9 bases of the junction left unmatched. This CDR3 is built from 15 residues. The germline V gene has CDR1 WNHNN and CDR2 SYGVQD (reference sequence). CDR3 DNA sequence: TGCGCCAGCAGTGGGACCAGGGGGTCGGGCACTGAAGCTTTCTTT. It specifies CASSGTRGSGTEAFF.

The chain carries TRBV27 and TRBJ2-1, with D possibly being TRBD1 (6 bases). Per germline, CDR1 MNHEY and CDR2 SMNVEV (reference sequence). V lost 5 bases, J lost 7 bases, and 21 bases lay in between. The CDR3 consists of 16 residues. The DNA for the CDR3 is TGTGCCAGCAGTCCTAAACCCCGGGCAGGGGTAAATGAGCAGTTCTTC. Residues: CASSPKPRAGVNEQFF.

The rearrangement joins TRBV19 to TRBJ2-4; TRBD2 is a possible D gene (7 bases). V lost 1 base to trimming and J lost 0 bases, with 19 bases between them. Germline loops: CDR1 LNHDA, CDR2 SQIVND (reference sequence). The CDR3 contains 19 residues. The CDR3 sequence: CASSIVTGGRKLAKNIQYF. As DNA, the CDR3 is TGTGCCAGTAGTATAGTTACCGGGGGGCGAAAGCTAGCCAAAAACATTCAGTACTTC. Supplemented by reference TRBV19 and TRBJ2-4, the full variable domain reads DGGITQSPKYLFRKEGQNVTLSCEQNLNHDAMYWYRQDPGQGLRLIYYSQIVNDFQKGDIAEGYSVSREKKESFPLTVTSAQKNPTAFYLCASSIVTGGRKLAKNIQYFGAGTRLSVL.

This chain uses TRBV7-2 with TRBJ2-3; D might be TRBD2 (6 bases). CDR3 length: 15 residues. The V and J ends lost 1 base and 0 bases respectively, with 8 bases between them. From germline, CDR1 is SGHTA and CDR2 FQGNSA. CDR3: CASSLGSGSTDTQYF. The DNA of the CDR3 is TGTGCCAGCAGCTTAGGGAGCGGGAGCACAGATACGCAGTATTTT.

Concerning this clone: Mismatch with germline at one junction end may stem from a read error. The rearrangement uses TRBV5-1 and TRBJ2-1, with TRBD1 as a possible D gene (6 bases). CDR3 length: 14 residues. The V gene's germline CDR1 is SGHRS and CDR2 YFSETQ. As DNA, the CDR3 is TGCGCCAGCAGATTGGGGCAGGGGCGGAATGAGCAGTTCTTC. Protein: CASRLGQGRNEQFF.

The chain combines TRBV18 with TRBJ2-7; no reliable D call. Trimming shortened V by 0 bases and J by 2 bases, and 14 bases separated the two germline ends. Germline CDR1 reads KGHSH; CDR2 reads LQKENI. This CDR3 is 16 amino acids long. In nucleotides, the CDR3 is TGTGCCAGCTCACCACCGGGTAGTGGCGGTGCCTACGAGCAGTACTTC. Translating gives CASSPPGSGGAYEQYF.

For the CDR3, the DNA is TGCGCCAGCAGCTTCCGGCCAGGGTGGGACACCATATATTTT. Its translation: CASSFRPGWDTIYF. The chain uses TRBV5-1 and TRBJ1-3; weak D call: TRBD1 (5 bases). Germline V lookup: CDR1 SGHRS, CDR2 YFSETQ. Trimming pared 2 bases from V and 8 bases from J, leaving 14 bases between. The CDR3 contains 14 residues.

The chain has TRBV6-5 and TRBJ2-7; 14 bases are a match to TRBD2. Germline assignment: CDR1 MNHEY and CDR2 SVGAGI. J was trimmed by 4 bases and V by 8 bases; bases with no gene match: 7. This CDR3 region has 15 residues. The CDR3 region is CASSRLAGGTYEQYF. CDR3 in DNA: TGTGCCAGCTCCCGACTAGCGGGAGGGACGTACGAGCAGTACTTC.

The CDR3 spells CASSPLGWREDVTQYF. The DNA for the CDR3 is TGTGCCAGCTCACCATTAGGGTGGCGGGAGGATGTTACGCAGTATTTT. The V and J genes are TRBV18 and TRBJ2-3, with 8 bases that match TRBD2. This CDR3 is 16 amino acids long. CDR1 and CDR2 (germline): KGHSH, LQKENI. V lost 2 bases to trimming and J lost 8 bases; unmatched junction nucleotides: 12.

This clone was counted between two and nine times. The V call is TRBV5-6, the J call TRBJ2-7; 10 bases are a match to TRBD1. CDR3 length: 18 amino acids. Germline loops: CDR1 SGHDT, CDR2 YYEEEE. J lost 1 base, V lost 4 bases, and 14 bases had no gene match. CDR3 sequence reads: CASSEYPGQGLESYEQYF. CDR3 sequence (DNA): TGTGCCAGCAGCGAGTACCCGGGACAGGGGCTGGAATCCTACGAGCAGTACTTC.

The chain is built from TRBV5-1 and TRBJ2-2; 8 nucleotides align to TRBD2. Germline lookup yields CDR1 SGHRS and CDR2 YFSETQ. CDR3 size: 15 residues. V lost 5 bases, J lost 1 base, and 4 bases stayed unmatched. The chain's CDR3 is CASRRLAGNTGELFF. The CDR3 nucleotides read TGCGCCAGCAGACGCCTAGCGGGGAACACCGGGGAGCTGTTTTTT.

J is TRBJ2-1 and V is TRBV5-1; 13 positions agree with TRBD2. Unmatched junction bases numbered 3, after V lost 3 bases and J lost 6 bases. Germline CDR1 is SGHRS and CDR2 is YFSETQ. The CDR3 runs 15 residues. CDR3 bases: TGCGCCAGCAGCTCACTAGCGGGAGGGCCCAATGAGCAGTTCTTC. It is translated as CASSSLAGGPNEQFF.

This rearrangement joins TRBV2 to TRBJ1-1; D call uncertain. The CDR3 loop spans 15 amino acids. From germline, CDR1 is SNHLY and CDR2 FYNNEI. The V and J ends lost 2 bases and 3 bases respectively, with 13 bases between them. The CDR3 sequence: CASSERSGVDTEAFF. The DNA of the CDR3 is TGTGCCAGCAGTGAAAGGTCCGGGGTTGACACTGAAGCTTTCTTT.

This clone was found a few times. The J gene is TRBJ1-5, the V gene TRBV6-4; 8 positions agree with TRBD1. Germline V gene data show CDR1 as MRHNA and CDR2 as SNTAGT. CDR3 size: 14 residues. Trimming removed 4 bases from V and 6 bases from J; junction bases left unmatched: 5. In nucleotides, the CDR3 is TGTGCCAGCAGTGTGGGAACAGGGGGTCAGCCCCAGCATTTT. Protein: CASSVGTGGQPQHF.

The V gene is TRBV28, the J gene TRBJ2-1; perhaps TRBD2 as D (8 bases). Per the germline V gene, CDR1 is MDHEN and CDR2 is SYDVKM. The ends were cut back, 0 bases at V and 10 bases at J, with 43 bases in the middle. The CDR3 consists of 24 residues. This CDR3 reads CASSLWTGGQVSRGGQKVSMEQFF. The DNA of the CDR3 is TGTGCCAGCAGTTTATGGACAGGCGGTCAAGTAAGCCGGGGGGGACAGAAAGTAAGTATGGAGCAGTTCTTC.

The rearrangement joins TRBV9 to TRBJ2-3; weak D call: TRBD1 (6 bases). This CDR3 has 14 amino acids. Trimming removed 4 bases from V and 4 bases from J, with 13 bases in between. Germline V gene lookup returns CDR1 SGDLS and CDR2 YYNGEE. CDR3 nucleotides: TGTGCCAGCAGCTTGATCACAGGGCCAGATACGCAGTATTTT. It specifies CASSLITGPDTQYF. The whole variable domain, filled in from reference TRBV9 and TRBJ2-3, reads DSGVTQTPKHLITATGQRVTLRCSPRSGDLSVYWYQQSLDQGLQFLIQYYNGEERAKGNILERFSAQQFPDLHSELNLSSLELGDSALYFCASSLITGPDTQYFGPGTRLTVL.

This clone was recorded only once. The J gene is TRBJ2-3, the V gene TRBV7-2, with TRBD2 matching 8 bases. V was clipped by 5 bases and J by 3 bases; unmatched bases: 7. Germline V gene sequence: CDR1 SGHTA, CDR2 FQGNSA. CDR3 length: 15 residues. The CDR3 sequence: CASSPSGRRTDTQYF. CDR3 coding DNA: TGTGCCAGCAGCCCGAGCGGGAGAAGGACAGATACGCAGTATTTT.